Listed below are T cell receptor beta chains from one sample, sequenced in a study of T cell responses to AZD1222 COVID-19 vaccine. Measured with immunoSEQ multiplex PCR; TCRdb has only the in-frame clones, and not every one. This table has 110,000 to 150,000 clones, around 93% appearing once. Sequencing used peripheral blood, obtained 28 days after the second AZD1222 dose. The receptors originated from an adult who received the AZD1222 COVID-19 vaccine. The conserved cysteine and the conserved F or W are not part of the CDR3 here. The D gene is left open where the match is weak.

v_call,d_call,j_call,cdr3_length,cdr3_aa
TRBV27,TRBD1,TRBJ2-1,13,ASRQGQGAWNEQF
TRBV19,.,TRBJ2-7,9,ASSIESEQY
TRBV10-3,TRBD1,TRBJ1-6,12,ATKQGARGSPLH
TRBV5-1,TRBD2,TRBJ2-1,15,ASFPTSGTSSYNEQF
TRBV6-5,.,TRBJ1-2,8,ASGRFGYT
TRBV5-1,.,TRBJ2-2,15,ASTADPVAPNTGELF
TRBV29-1,.,TRBJ1-2,10,SVFRGAYGYT
TRBV5-1,.,TRBJ1-2,11,ASSRGPRDGYT
TRBV4-1,.,TRBJ2-7,13,ASSQVDGSSYEQY
TRBV27,.,TRBJ1-2,15,ASSFGPVGGSPGGYT
TRBV11-3,.,TRBJ1-3,13,ASSPDRDSGNTIY
TRBV27,.,TRBJ2-5,10,AFPEGRETQY
TRBV4-3,.,TRBJ2-7,13,ASSQGNEGPNEQY
TRBV28,TRBD1,TRBJ1-5,13,ASRGDRGLNQPQH
TRBV6-5,TRBD1,TRBJ1-5,13,ASSPLQGANQPQH
TRBV3-1/TRBV3-2,.,TRBJ2-4,13,ASSPSWGARDIQY
TRBV5-1,.,TRBJ2-1,10,ASSSPQEEQF
TRBV19,TRBD1,TRBJ2-3,12,ASSRTGRTDTQY
TRBV9,.,TRBJ2-5,13,ASSASEGRQETQY
TRBV30,.,TRBJ1-6,12,AWSVPGGNSPLH
TRBV19,.,TRBJ2-7,12,ASSRGPSSYEQY
TRBV9,TRBD2,TRBJ2-3,18,ASSARTGYLAGGPTDTQY
TRBV9,TRBD2,TRBJ2-2,14,ASSVGRTSSTGELF
TRBV15,.,TRBJ2-1,10,ATQGENNEQF
TRBV7-9,.,TRBJ2-1,10,ASRASGHEQF
TRBV6-2/TRBV6-3,.,TRBJ2-5,13,ASSYSGTVRETQY
TRBV2,.,TRBJ1-2,9,ASTYTYGYT
TRBV7-3,.,TRBJ2-1,11,ASSLGNYNEQF
TRBV6-5,TRBD1,TRBJ2-7,12,ASIPGTAFYEQY
TRBV6-1,TRBD1,TRBJ1-5,16,ASSEASHRGYGNQPQH
TRBV1,.,TRBJ2-5,20,TSSQPGRGGGPDKINQETQY
TRBV14,.,TRBJ2-1,13,ASSQLRGSYNEQF
TRBV5-1,TRBD1,TRBJ1-2,13,ASSSTGDPNYGYT
TRBV2,.,TRBJ1-6,12,ASRTGADNSPLH
TRBV15,TRBD1,TRBJ1-5,15,ATSRDGGGESNQPQH
TRBV28,.,TRBJ1-2,12,ASSLGAGNYGYT
TRBV27,TRBD2,TRBJ2-1,12,ASTRTSGSNKQF
TRBV10-3,TRBD1,TRBJ2-7,11,AISSGQVGEQY
TRBV7-9,TRBD2,TRBJ2-7,15,ASSLAPGLAGGYEQY
TRBV19,TRBD1,TRBJ1-1,13,ASSRTGIMNTEAF
TRBV7-9,.,TRBJ1-4,13,ASSRPGGNGEKLF
TRBV27,.,TRBJ1-6,11,ASSLSGGPYLH
TRBV19,TRBD1,TRBJ1-1,14,ASSIHRGTVNTEAF
TRBV19,.,TRBJ1-5,12,ASSTNQGNQPQH
TRBV3-1/TRBV3-2,TRBD2,TRBJ2-3,14,ASSQGLADSTDTQY
TRBV7-8,.,TRBJ2-2,17,ASSASRQALPRGAGELF
TRBV7-9,.,TRBJ1-1,10,ASSHSTGIAF
TRBV25-1,TRBD1,TRBJ2-1,15,ASSDIGQGGPYNEQF
TRBV7-9,.,TRBJ2-3,16,ASSLARHFGTSSHSQY
TRBV11-3,TRBD2,TRBJ2-1,15,ASSPRGLAMEYNEQF
TRBV5-5,.,TRBJ1-2,11,ASSLRSLTGYT
TRBV7-2,.,TRBJ2-3,10,ASSLSTDTQY